The next 28 T cell receptor beta chains were all read from a single sample in a study of post-analysis software for immune sequencing data. Study observations and caveats: Among four or five TRBV segments more frequent in patients than controls were TRBV5-6, TRBV5-1 and TRBV20-1.

Antigens of these TCRs are unknown. TCR beta cDNA libraries had unique molecular identifiers. TCRdb recomputed calls from the PCR reads with MiXCR, one row per CDR3 protein. The repertoire holds about 430,000 distinct CDR3 sequences, with approximately 38% as singletons. Sequences were obtained from blood. The receptor set was obtained from a girl aged 2-9 years with multiple sclerosis.

The gene calls are TRBV10-2 and TRBJ2-5; no clear D gene. Trimming shortened V by 3 bases and J by 3 bases, and 11 bases separated the two germline ends. This CDR3 contains 14 residues. Germline V gene lookup returns CDR1 WSHSY and CDR2 SAAADI. CDR3 in amino acids: CASSDRHAEETQYF. CDR3 coding DNA: TGCGCCAGCAGTGATCGGCACGCTGAAGAGACCCAGTACTTC.

The chain is built from TRBV2 and TRBJ2-5; 8 bases agree with TRBD1. The better agreement between TRBJ2-7 and the DNA end casts doubt on the J call. The CDR3 runs 14 residues. Germline V lookup: CDR1 SNHLY, CDR2 FYNNEI. CDR3 bases: TGTGCCAGCAGTGAAGCGACAGGGGCCGGCGAGCAGTACTTC. Translating gives CASSEATGAGEQYF.

The chain carries TRBV18 and TRBJ2-3, with no clear D. The CDR3 is 13 residues long. From germline, CDR1 is KGHSH and CDR2 LQKENI. Trimming pared 8 bases from V and 2 bases from J, leaving 11 bases between. The CDR3 DNA follows: TGTGCCAGCACCGGAAGAGACACAGATACGCAGTATTTT. Protein: CASTGRDTDTQYF.

The chain has TRBV10-3 and TRBJ1-1; D perhaps matches TRBD1 (5 bases). This CDR3 spans 14 amino acids. Germline CDR1 and CDR2: ENHRY and SYGVKD. The V end lost 10 bases, the J end lost 0 bases, and 15 bases lay between the germline ends. The CDR3 DNA reads as TGTGCCACCGCCGGACGGGGGTTGAACACTGAAGCTTTCTTT. This codes for CATAGRGLNTEAFF.

The sample holds a few counts of this clonotype. The gene calls are TRBV28 and TRBJ2-7, with TRBD2 matching 14 bases. CDR1 and CDR2 (germline): MDHEN, SYDVKM. J gave up 5 bases and V 7 bases, and 7 bases lay outside the gene matches. The CDR3 consists of 15 residues. The CDR3 DNA follows: TGTGCCAGCACCCCCCTGGGACTAGCGGGAGACGAGCAGTACTTC. Its translation: CASTPLGLAGDEQYF.

This clonotype was counted between two and nine times. The DNA of the CDR3 is TGCAGTGCTAGAGCTCAAAGCGGGAGGGTCGCAGATACGCAGTATTTT. Its protein is CSARAQSGRVADTQYF. The chain combines TRBV20-1 with TRBJ2-3; 10 positions match TRBD2. Germline lookup yields CDR1 DFQATT and CDR2 SNEGSKA (reference sequence). This CDR3 region has 16 residues. Trimming at V came to 1 base and at J to 4 bases, leaving 8 bases not matched to a gene.

This clonotype has just a few counts. V and J are TRBV29-1 and TRBJ1-2; D gene ambiguous. The V end lost 4 bases, the J end lost 6 bases, and 24 bases lay between the germline ends. The CDR3 covers 16 residues. Germline CDR1 reads SQVTM; CDR2 reads ANQGSEA. CDR3 in amino acids: CSVAARVGRSRDGYTF. Here the CDR3 DNA reads TGCAGCGTTGCCGCGCGCGTAGGGAGAAGTCGGGATGGCTACACCTTC.

The chain is built from TRBV6-1 and TRBJ1-1; possible D gene TRBD1, 6 bases. Trimming cost V 4 bases and J 0 bases, with 18 bases left between them. This CDR3 comprises 17 residues. Germline CDR1 reads MNHNS; CDR2 reads SASEGT. CDR3 sequence: CASSVNPGADLNTEAFF. In DNA, the CDR3 is TGTGCCAGCAGTGTTAATCCAGGGGCAGACCTGAACACTGAAGCTTTCTTT.

This clonotype appeared a few times. The V and J genes are TRBV7-2 and TRBJ2-5, with D maybe TRBD2 (5 bases). Trimming pared 5 bases from V and 11 bases from J, leaving 12 bases between. The CDR3 length is 11 residues. Germline-derived CDR1 and CDR2 are SGHTA and FQGNSA. CDR3 in amino acids: CASSMDGVQYF. CDR3 bases: TGTGCCAGCAGCATGGACGGGGTGCAGTACTTC.

V gene TRBV5-1 combines with J gene TRBJ2-5; 12 positions match TRBD2. Looked up from germline, CDR1 is SGHRS and CDR2 is YFSETQ. This CDR3 region has 18 residues. Unmatched junction bases numbered 11, after V lost 3 bases and J lost 2 bases. The CDR3 protein is CASSSLAGGPGGQETQYF. As DNA, the CDR3 is TGCGCCAGCAGCTCCCTAGCGGGAGGGCCTGGAGGACAAGAGACCCAGTACTTC.

The chain uses TRBV28 and TRBJ2-4; the match to TRBD2 covers 9 bases. Germline V gene sequence: CDR1 MDHEN, CDR2 SYDVKM. CDR3 length: 19 residues. Trimming at V came to 5 bases and at J to 5 bases, leaving 19 bases not matched to a gene. CDR3 region: CASSPTLGLAGMGENIQYF. The CDR3 DNA follows: TGTGCCAGCAGTCCTACCCTCGGGCTAGCGGGGATGGGAGAAAACATTCAGTACTTC.

This clonotype was found a few times. V and J are TRBV20-1 and TRBJ2-5; weak D call: TRBD2 (6 bases). This CDR3 is 16 amino acids long. CDR1 is DFQATT, CDR2 SNEGSKA, per germline (reference sequence). The V gene lost 0 bases and the J gene lost 0 bases, with 14 bases spanning the gap. This CDR3 is CSARDSVAAYQETQYF. The DNA for the CDR3 is TGCAGTGCTAGAGATTCGGTAGCGGCGTACCAAGAGACCCAGTACTTC.

At least ten counts were recorded for this clonotype. The chain uses TRBV12-3 or TRBV12-4 and TRBJ2-3, with D perhaps TRBD2 (5 bases). The V and J ends lost 1 base and 1 base respectively, with 9 bases between them. This CDR3 spans 15 amino acids. Here the CDR3 reads CASSLVSVGTDTQYF. In DNA form, the CDR3 reads TGTGCCAGCAGTTTAGTTAGCGTCGGCACAGATACGCAGTATTTT.

A few counts support this clonotype. The rearrangement links TRBV20-1 to TRBJ1-1, with D hard to call. CDR1 DFQATT and CDR2 SNEGSKA come from the germline V gene (reference sequence). V lost 6 bases and J 3 bases, leaving 8 bases between the germline ends. The CDR3 is made up of 11 amino acids. In DNA form, the CDR3 reads TGCAGTGCGGGAGCCTACACTGAAGCTTTCTTT. It specifies CSAGAYTEAFF.

The chain joins TRBV5-1 to TRBJ1-2, with 12 bases fitting TRBD1. CDR1 is SGHRS and CDR2 is YFSETQ in the germline V gene. The V and J ends lost 5 bases and 8 bases, in that order; junction bases with no gene match: 7. This CDR3 has 14 residues. The CDR3 loop is CASSSGQGAIGYTF. The DNA for the CDR3 is TGCGCCAGCAGTTCGGGACAGGGGGCGATCGGCTACACCTTC. Drawing the rest from reference TRBV5-1 and TRBJ1-2, the complete variable domain is KAGVTQTPRYLIKTRGQQVTLSCSPISGHRSVSWYQQTPGQGLQFLFEYFSETQRNKGNFPGRFSGRQFSNSRSEMNVSTLELGDSALYLCASSSGQGAIGYTFGSGTRLTVV.

The chain couples TRBV7-3 to TRBJ2-1; TRBD2 agrees at 9 bases. The germline V gene has CDR1 SGHTA and CDR2 FQGTGA. This CDR3 comprises 15 residues. Trimming at V came to 3 bases and at J to 6 bases, leaving 6 bases not matched to a gene. In DNA, the CDR3 is TGTGCCAGCAGCTTTAACGCGGGAGGGCCCAATGAGCAGTTCTTC. Translation: CASSFNAGGPNEQFF.

The chain couples TRBV7-2 to TRBJ1-2; D unclear. The germline V and J ends were trimmed by 3 bases and 3 bases, with 14 bases remaining between them. From germline, CDR1 is SGHTA and CDR2 FQGNSA. The CDR3 covers 15 residues. The CDR3: CASSLPGGQHYGYTF. The CDR3 DNA follows: TGTGCCAGCAGCTTGCCCGGTGGGCAGCACTATGGCTACACCTTC.

This clonotype was recorded only once. This chain links TRBV7-2 with TRBJ1-2, with D possibly matching TRBD1 (5 bases). CDR3 length: 15 residues. Germline CDR1 SGHTA, CDR2 FQGNSA. V lost 4 bases and J 2 bases, leaving 14 bases between the germline ends. The CDR3 DNA sequence: TGTGCCAGCAGCTCAAGTAGAGGGGAAAACTATGGCTACACCTTC. Translation: CASSSSRGENYGYTF. Combining the CDR3 with reference TRBV7-2 and TRBJ1-2 gives the whole variable domain GAGVSQSPSNKVTEKGKDVELRCDPISGHTALYWYRQSLGQGLEFLIYFQGNSAPDKSGLPSDRFSAERTGGSVSTLTIQRTQQEDSAVYLCASSSSRGENYGYTFGSGTRLTVV.

J is TRBJ2-5 and V is TRBV16, with D hard to call. Germline CDR1 and CDR2: KGHSY and FQNENV. This CDR3 region has 13 residues. V was shortened by 0 bases and J by 2 bases, with 4 bases between the two germline ends. CDR3 coding DNA: TGTGCCAGCAGCCAATCTCGGCAAGAGACCCAGTACTTC. Translated, it gives CASSQSRQETQYF.

The rearrangement links TRBV20-1 to TRBJ2-3; 8 bases are shared with TRBD2. The germline gives CDR1 DFQATT, CDR2 SNEGSKA (reference sequence). After removal of 4 bases from V and 2 bases from J, the junction contained 14 bases not matched to a gene. This CDR3 comprises 17 residues. CDR3 in DNA: TGCAGTGCTAATCCGGGACTAGGGGATGGGAACACAGATACGCAGTATTTT. It yields the protein CSANPGLGDGNTDTQYF.

The genes are TRBV20-1 and TRBJ2-4; D tentatively reads TRBD1 or TRBD2 (5 bases each). Germline values: CDR1 DFQATT, CDR2 SNEGSKA (reference sequence). There are 8 residues in the CDR3. Trimming stripped 7 bases from V and 16 bases from J, with 11 bases between. This chain's CDR3 is CSGDGHYF. CDR3 in DNA: TGCAGTGGGGACGGGCACTACTTC.

The CDR3 region has the DNA TGTGCCAGCAGTTCACAGGCCCTTCAGTACTTC. Its translation is CASSSQALQYF. The genes are TRBV12-3 or TRBV12-4 and TRBJ2-4, with D tentatively TRBD1 (5 bases). Trimming stripped 4 bases from V and 11 bases from J, with 9 bases between. The CDR3 contains 11 residues.

In this sample, this clonotype turned up a few times. The V and J genes are TRBV7-8 and TRBJ1-2, with D tentatively TRBD1 (6 bases). Trimming left V 5 bases short and J 5 bases short, with 27 bases between. Germline V gives CDR1 SGHVS, CDR2 FQNEAQ. CDR3 length: 18 residues. The CDR3 DNA reads as TGTGCCAGCAGCCACGGGGGATCAGAGAGACAGGCAATATATGGCTACACCTTC. It specifies CASSHGGSERQAIYGYTF.

This clonotype was seen just once. The chain is built from TRBV6-1 and TRBJ1-2; 8 bases fit TRBD1. The junction had 9 bases not matched to a gene; V was cut back by 8 bases and J by 4 bases. The CDR3 has 14 amino acids. Per the germline V gene, CDR1 is MNHNS and CDR2 is SASEGT. The CDR3 DNA is TGTGCCAGCTGGACGACGGACAGGGCCTATGGCTACACCTTC. It yields the protein CASWTTDRAYGYTF.

This clonotype was counted only a few times. The chain carries TRBV11-2 and TRBJ2-1; 9 nucleotides line up with TRBD2. V shed 0 bases and J 13 bases; nucleotides not matched to a gene: 7. The CDR3 has 14 residues. Germline-derived CDR1 and CDR2 are SGHAT and FQNNGV. This chain's CDR3 is CASSLDPSGEYQFF. CDR3 DNA sequence: TGTGCCAGCAGCTTAGATCCTAGCGGGGAGTATCAGTTCTTC.

The chain carries TRBV5-1 and TRBJ2-1; 8 nucleotides align to TRBD2. J gave up 7 bases and V 0 bases, and 12 bases lay outside the gene matches. Per germline, CDR1 SGHRS and CDR2 YFSETQ. This CDR3 has 17 amino acids. CDR3 protein: CASSLATFGGVQNEQFF. CDR3 coding DNA: TGCGCCAGCAGCTTGGCCACTTTCGGGGGGGTACAGAATGAGCAGTTCTTC.

This chain joins TRBV5-1 and TRBJ2-7, with D possibly matching TRBD2 (6 bases). Germline V gives CDR1 SGHRS, CDR2 YFSETQ. Between the trimmed V and J ends, which lost 5 bases and 0 bases, there was a span of 18 bases. CDR3 size: 16 residues. DNA for the CDR3: TGCGCCAGCAGTATTCTTGAGCGGGCGAGCTCCTACGAGCAGTACTTC. Its protein is CASSILERASSYEQYF.

This clonotype has just a few counts. The chain joins TRBV20-1 to TRBJ2-1; the match to TRBD2 covers 9 bases. The CDR3 runs to 15 residues. Trimming at V came to 6 bases and at J to 9 bases, leaving 15 bases not matched to a gene. CDR1 DFQATT and CDR2 SNEGSKA come from the germline V gene (reference sequence). The DNA for the CDR3 is TGCAGTGCGCCGAAGAGCGGGAGGCTCGGGGGTGAGCAGTTCTTC. Protein: CSAPKSGRLGGEQFF.